These 23 T cell receptor beta chains originate from one sample sequenced in a study of T cells after yellow fever vaccination. TCRdb reanalysed the 5' RACE reads using MiXCR and keeps one entry per CDR3 protein. In the table there are 200,000 to 300,000 distinct CDR3 sequences, 10% to 15% of which are singletons. The sample in question was CD4+ T cells sorted from PBMCs, obtained 45 days after the yellow fever booster vaccination. These receptors originate from a man younger than 40 who received the YFV17D yellow fever vaccine.

The chain uses TRBV7-9 and TRBJ1-2; D is perhaps TRBD1 (5 bases). From germline, CDR1 is SEHNR and CDR2 FQNEAQ (reference sequence). The CDR3 sequence is 12 residues long. V lost 3 bases and J lost 4, with 6 bases in between. CDR3 protein: CASSLGTYGYTF. The CDR3 nucleotides read TGTGCCAGCAGCTTGGGGACCTATGGCTACACCTTC.

This clonotype was counted between two and nine times. This chain connects TRBV5-4 to TRBJ1-3, with D uncertain. Per germline, CDR1 SGHNT and CDR2 YYREEE (reference sequence). This CDR3 comprises 14 residues. The germline V and J ends were trimmed by 0 bases and 0 bases, with 4 bases remaining between them. The CDR3 sequence is CASSLGTSGNTIYF. The CDR3 DNA sequence: TGTGCCAGCAGCTTGGGAACCTCTGGAAACACCATATATTTT.

For this clonotype: This may be a read error, as it is one base from a much larger clone. The rearrangement uses TRBV27 and TRBJ1-2; 9 bases align to TRBD1. CDR3 length equals 13 residues. Trimming removed 4 bases from V and 4 bases from J; junction bases left unmatched: 1. Germline values: CDR1 MNHEY, CDR2 SMNVEV (reference sequence). CDR3 region: CASSWDRAYGYTF. CDR3 nucleotides: TGTGCCAGCAGTTGGGACAGGGCCTATGGCTACACCTTC.

This clonotype was observed a handful of times. J is TRBJ2-7 and V is TRBV20-1, with a possible D match to TRBD1 (6 bases). The ends were cut back, 2 bases at V and 2 bases at J, with 13 bases in the middle. Germline CDR1 and CDR2: DFQATT and SNEGSKA (reference sequence). The CDR3 loop spans 14 amino acids. The CDR3 region is CSARSGGAPYEQYF. The CDR3 DNA reads as TGCAGTGCTAGATCTGGGGGCGCCCCCTACGAGCAGTACTTC.

V and J are TRBV3-1 and TRBJ2-4; D is perhaps TRBD2 (6 bases). Trimming removed 4 bases from V and 7 bases from J, with 20 bases in between. This CDR3 has 16 amino acids. Germline CDR1 LGHDT, CDR2 YNNKEL (reference sequence). CDR3 sequence (DNA): TGTGCCAGCAGCCTACGACTCAGCGGGCTCTCTAACATTCAGTACTTC. Residues: CASSLRLSGLSNIQYF.

This clonotype showed up many times. CDR3 residues: CASRHQGPAGGYTF. In nucleotides, the CDR3 is TGTGCCAGCAGGCATCAGGGGCCTGCGGGTGGCTACACCTTC. The chain links TRBV3-1 to TRBJ1-2; TRBD1 is a possible D gene (6 bases). The germline V gene has CDR1 LGHDT and CDR2 YNNKEL (reference sequence). V lost 6 bases, J lost 7 bases, and 18 bases lay in between. This CDR3 has 14 amino acids.

V usage is TRBV5-4 and J usage is TRBJ2-1, with 8 bases matching TRBD2. CDR3 length: 16 amino acids. Germline loops: CDR1 SGHNT, CDR2 YYREEE (reference sequence). Losses at the gene ends were 0 bases for V and 7 bases for J; bases not matched to a gene: 9. This chain's CDR3 is CASSLGTGRAGNEQFF. The CDR3 nucleotides are TGTGCCAGCAGCTTGGGTACCGGGAGGGCCGGAAATGAGCAGTTCTTC.

This clonotype was seen more than once but under ten times. This chain joins TRBV30 and TRBJ1-1; possible D gene TRBD1, 6 bases. Germline CDR1 and CDR2: GTSNPN and SVGIG (reference sequence). The length of the CDR3 is 12 residues. Trimming took 5 bases from V and 8 from J, leaving 15 bases between them. CDR3: CAWSQGLLEAFF. CDR3 DNA: TGTGCCTGGTCACAGGGCCTACTCGAAGCTTTCTTT.

The rearrangement joins TRBV10-3 to TRBJ2-7; 7 positions agree with TRBD1. With V trimmed by 6 bases and J by 0 bases, 8 bases remained unmatched. The CDR3 totals 15 residues. Germline CDR1 reads ENHRY; CDR2 reads SYGVKD. The CDR3 DNA sequence: TGTGCCATCAGCTCAAATACAGGGGTCTCCTACGAGCAGTACTTC. It encodes CAISSNTGVSYEQYF.

V and J are TRBV12-3 or TRBV12-4 and TRBJ2-3; TRBD2 might be the D (5 bases). The CDR3 consists of 15 residues. Trimming took 2 bases from V and 1 from J, leaving 10 bases between them. The CDR3 DNA follows: TGTGCCAGCAGTTTACTACTAGGAGGCACAGATACGCAGTATTTT. This encodes CASSLLLGGTDTQYF.

This clonotype appeared a single time. The J gene is TRBJ2-3, the V gene TRBV2; no clear D. The CDR3 runs to 15 residues. Trimming removed 4 bases at V and 2 bases at J, with 13 bases between. Looked up from germline, CDR1 is SNHLY and CDR2 is FYNNEI. The CDR3 DNA reads TGTGCCAGCAGTGTTAGCTCCTCCGTCACAGATACGCAGTATTTT. Translating it yields CASSVSSSVTDTQYF.

This clonotype was recorded many times. The chain joins TRBV7-2 to TRBJ2-3, with D uncertain. With 2 bases removed from V and 5 bases from J, the gap between germline ends came to 8 bases. The CDR3 has 13 amino acids. CDR1 SGHTA and CDR2 FQGNSA come from the germline V gene. The CDR3 DNA is TGTGCCAGCAGCTTATACTCGGGAGATACGCAGTATTTT. This gives the protein CASSLYSGDTQYF. Full variable domain (outside the CDR3, taken from reference TRBV7-2 and TRBJ2-3): GAGVSQSPSNKVTEKGKDVELRCDPISGHTALYWYRQSLGQGLEFLIYFQGNSAPDKSGLPSDRFSAERTGGSVSTLTIQRTQQEDSAVYLCASSLYSGDTQYFGPGTRLTVL.

Ten or more counts support this clonotype. The V call is TRBV20-1, the J call TRBJ2-6; D is uncertain. Germline V gene data show CDR1 as DFQATT and CDR2 as SNEGSKA (reference sequence). V lost 0 bases and J lost 0, with 6 bases in between. The CDR3 spans 15 residues. The CDR3 DNA is TGCAGTGCTAGAGAGGGTAGCTCTGGGGCCAACGTCCTGACTTTC. This codes for CSAREGSSGANVLTF.

This clonotype showed up just a few times. The V gene is TRBV10-3, the J gene TRBJ2-3; 8 bases line up with TRBD2. The ends lost 6 bases at V and 0 bases at J; junction bases unmatched: 2. The length of the CDR3 is 14 residues. Germline CDR1 is ENHRY and CDR2 is SYGVKD. In nucleotides, the CDR3 is TGTGCCATCAGCCGGGGGGGTAGCACAGATACGCAGTATTTT. As protein: CAISRGGSTDTQYF.

This clonotype turned up a few times. This chain uses TRBV5-1 with TRBJ1-2; D gene ambiguous. CDR1 is SGHRS, CDR2 YFSETQ, per germline. The CDR3 runs 13 residues. V lost 0 bases to trimming and J lost 1 base, with 4 bases between them. CDR3 DNA sequence: TGCGCCAGCAGCTTGGATGATAACTATGGCTACACCTTC. Amino acid sequence: CASSLDDNYGYTF.

The sample holds a few counts of this clonotype. V is TRBV27 and J is TRBJ2-7, with D possibly being TRBD2 (5 bases). The CDR3 is 13 amino acids. Per germline, CDR1 MNHEY and CDR2 SMNVEV (reference sequence). V shed 2 bases and J shed 0 bases, with 5 bases lying between them. The CDR3 loop reads CASSLRDSYEQYF. In DNA form, the CDR3 reads TGTGCCAGCAGTTTACGGGACTCCTACGAGCAGTACTTC.

The gene calls are TRBV5-1 and TRBJ2-1, with 14 bases aligning to TRBD2. CDR1 is SGHRS, CDR2 YFSETQ, per germline. Trimming at V came to 3 bases and at J to 0 bases, leaving 8 bases not matched to a gene. The CDR3 has 19 residues. The CDR3 sequence is CASSSLGLAGAGSYNEQFF. The CDR3 bases are TGCGCCAGCAGCTCACTGGGACTAGCGGGAGCAGGCTCCTACAATGAGCAGTTCTTC. Full variable domain (remainder filled in from reference TRBV5-1 and TRBJ2-1): KAGVTQTPRYLIKTRGQQVTLSCSPISGHRSVSWYQQTPGQGLQFLFEYFSETQRNKGNFPGRFSGRQFSNSRSEMNVSTLELGDSALYLCASSSLGLAGAGSYNEQFFGPGTRLTVL.

This clonotype was seen a handful of times. The genes are TRBV5-6 and TRBJ2-1, with 12 bases lining up with TRBD1. Looked up from germline, CDR1 is SGHDT and CDR2 is YYEEEE. Germline trimming cut 6 bases from V and 9 bases from J; bases unmatched to any gene: 7. This CDR3 is 14 amino acids long. Here the CDR3 reads CASTAGTGGSEQFF. The DNA of the CDR3 is TGTGCCAGCACCGCCGGGACAGGGGGCAGTGAGCAGTTCTTC.

This rearrangement joins TRBV7-3 to TRBJ2-3; 11 bases are a match to TRBD1. Germline V lookup: CDR1 SGHTA, CDR2 FQGTGA. The CDR3 length is 14 residues. Trimming took 5 bases from V and 5 from J; bases not matched to a gene: 3. Here the CDR3 reads CASSPGQGVDTQYF. Here the CDR3 DNA reads TGTGCCAGCAGCCCGGGACAGGGGGTAGATACGCAGTATTTT.

This clonotype showed up just a few times. The J gene is TRBJ2-1, the V gene TRBV5-1; D may correspond to TRBD1 or TRBD2 (5 bases each). Trimming shortened V by 0 bases and J by 0 bases, and 7 bases separated the two germline ends. Germline V CDR1 and CDR2: SGHRS, YFSETQ. The CDR3 runs 15 residues. The CDR3 here is CASSLGGTSYNEQFF. DNA for the CDR3: TGCGCCAGCAGCTTGGGGGGGACCTCCTACAATGAGCAGTTCTTC.

V is TRBV5-1 and J is TRBJ2-3, with D unclear. The CDR3 totals 15 residues. Germline V gene sequence: CDR1 SGHRS, CDR2 YFSETQ. V lost 0 bases and J lost 1, with 9 bases in between. The CDR3 nucleotides read TGCGCCAGCAGCTTGGAATCTCGTGGCACAGATACGCAGTATTTT. This sequence encodes CASSLESRGTDTQYF.

This clonotype occurred a few times. V is TRBV5-1 and J is TRBJ2-3, with TRBD2 matching over 9 bases. V was pared by 8 bases and J by 0 bases, with 13 bases of the junction left unmatched. The CDR3 loop spans 17 amino acids. Per germline, CDR1 SGHRS and CDR2 YFSETQ. The DNA for the CDR3 is TGCGCCAGTAGGGGCGGGAGGGCCGAAATAAGCACAGATACGCAGTATTTT. The encoded protein is CASRGGRAEISTDTQYF. Full variable domain (outside the CDR3, taken from reference TRBV5-1 and TRBJ2-3): KAGVTQTPRYLIKTRGQQVTLSCSPISGHRSVSWYQQTPGQGLQFLFEYFSETQRNKGNFPGRFSGRQFSNSRSEMNVSTLELGDSALYLCASRGGRAEISTDTQYFGPGTRLTVL.

There are a few counts of this clonotype. The V call is TRBV12-3 or TRBV12-4, the J call TRBJ1-1; D is ambiguous. With 2 bases removed from V and 7 bases from J, the gap between germline ends came to 2 bases. The CDR3 is 10 amino acids. The DNA of the CDR3 is TGTGCCAGCAGTTTAATTGAAGCTTTCTTT. Translated, it gives CASSLIEAFF.